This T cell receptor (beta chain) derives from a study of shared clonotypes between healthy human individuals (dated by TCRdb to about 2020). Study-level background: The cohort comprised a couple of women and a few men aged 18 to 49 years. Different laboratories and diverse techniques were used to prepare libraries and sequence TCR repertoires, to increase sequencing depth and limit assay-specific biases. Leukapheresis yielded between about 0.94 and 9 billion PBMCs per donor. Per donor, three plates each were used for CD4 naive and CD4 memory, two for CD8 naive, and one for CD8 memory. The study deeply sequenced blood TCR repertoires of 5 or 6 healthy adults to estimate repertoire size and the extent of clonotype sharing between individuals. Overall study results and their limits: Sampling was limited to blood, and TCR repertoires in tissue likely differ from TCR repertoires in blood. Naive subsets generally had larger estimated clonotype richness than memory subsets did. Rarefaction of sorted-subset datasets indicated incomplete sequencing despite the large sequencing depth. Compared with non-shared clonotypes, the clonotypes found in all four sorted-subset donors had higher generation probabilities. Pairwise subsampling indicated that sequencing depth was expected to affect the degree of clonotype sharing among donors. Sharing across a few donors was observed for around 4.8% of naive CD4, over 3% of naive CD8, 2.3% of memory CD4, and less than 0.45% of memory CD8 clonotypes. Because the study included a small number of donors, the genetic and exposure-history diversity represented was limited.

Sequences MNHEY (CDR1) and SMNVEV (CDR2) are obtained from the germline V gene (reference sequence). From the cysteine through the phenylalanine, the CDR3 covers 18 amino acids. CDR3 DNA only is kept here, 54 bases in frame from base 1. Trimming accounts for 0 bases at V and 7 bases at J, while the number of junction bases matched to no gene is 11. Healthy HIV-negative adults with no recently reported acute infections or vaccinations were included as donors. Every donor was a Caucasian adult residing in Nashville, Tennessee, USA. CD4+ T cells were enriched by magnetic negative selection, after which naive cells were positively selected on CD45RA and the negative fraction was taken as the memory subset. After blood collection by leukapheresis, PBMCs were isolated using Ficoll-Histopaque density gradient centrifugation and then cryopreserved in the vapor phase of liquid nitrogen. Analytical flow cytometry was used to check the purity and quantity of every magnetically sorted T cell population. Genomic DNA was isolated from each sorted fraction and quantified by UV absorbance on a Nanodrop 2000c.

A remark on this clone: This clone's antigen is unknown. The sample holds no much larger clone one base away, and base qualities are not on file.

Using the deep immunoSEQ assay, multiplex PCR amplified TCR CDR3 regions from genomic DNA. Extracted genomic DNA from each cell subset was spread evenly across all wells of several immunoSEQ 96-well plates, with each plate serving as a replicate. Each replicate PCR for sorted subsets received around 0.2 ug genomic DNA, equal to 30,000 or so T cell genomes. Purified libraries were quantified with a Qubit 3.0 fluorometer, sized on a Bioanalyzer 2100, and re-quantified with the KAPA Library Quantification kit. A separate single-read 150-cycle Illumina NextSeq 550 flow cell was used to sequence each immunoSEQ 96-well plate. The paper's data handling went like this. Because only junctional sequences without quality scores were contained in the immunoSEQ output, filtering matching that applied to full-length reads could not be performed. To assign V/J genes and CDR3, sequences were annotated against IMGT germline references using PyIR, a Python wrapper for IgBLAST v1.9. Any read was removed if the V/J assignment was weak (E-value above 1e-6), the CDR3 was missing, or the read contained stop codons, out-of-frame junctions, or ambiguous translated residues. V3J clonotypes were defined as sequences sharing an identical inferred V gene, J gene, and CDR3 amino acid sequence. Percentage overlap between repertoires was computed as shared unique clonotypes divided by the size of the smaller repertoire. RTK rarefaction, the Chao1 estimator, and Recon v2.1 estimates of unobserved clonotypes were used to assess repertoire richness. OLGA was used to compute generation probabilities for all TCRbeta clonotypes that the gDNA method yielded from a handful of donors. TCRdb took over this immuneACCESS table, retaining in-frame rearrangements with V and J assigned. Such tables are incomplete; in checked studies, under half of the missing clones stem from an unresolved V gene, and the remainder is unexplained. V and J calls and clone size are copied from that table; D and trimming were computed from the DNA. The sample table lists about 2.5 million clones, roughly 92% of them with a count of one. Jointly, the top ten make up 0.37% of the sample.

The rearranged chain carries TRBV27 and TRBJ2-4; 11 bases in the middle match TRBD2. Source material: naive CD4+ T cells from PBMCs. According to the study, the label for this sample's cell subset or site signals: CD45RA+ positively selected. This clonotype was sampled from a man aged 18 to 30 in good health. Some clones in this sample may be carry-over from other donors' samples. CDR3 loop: CASSLSLSGASGRNIQYF. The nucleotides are TGTGCCAGCAGTTTATCTCTTTCGGGGGCTAGCGGGAGGAACATTCAGTACTTC.